Shown below are 3 T cell receptor beta chains from a single sample sequenced in a study of cytomegalovirus exposure and HLA in healthy donors. The PCR had 60 Vbeta and 13 Jbeta primers. Some clones are missing from TCRdb's copy, which holds only in-frame ones; the method was immunoSEQ multiplex PCR. In the table there are 95,000 to 150,000 clones, 74% of which are singletons. Sequenced material: PBMCs. All receptors come from a woman aged 45-65 years in good health and CMV-seropositive.

The CDR3, as DNA: TGTGCCAGCAGTGACATCTACGGACAGGGACACAATGAGCAGTTCTTC. Translation: CASSDIYGQGHNEQFF. J is TRBJ2-1 and V is TRBV6-4; TRBD1 aligns across 8 bases. The CDR3 is 16 amino acids. Germline values: CDR1 MRHNA, CDR2 SNTAGT. Trimming cost V 2 bases and J 5 bases; bases outside gene matches: 8.

The chain employs TRBV20-1 and TRBJ2-5; D remains unclear. Judging by the DNA end, TRBJ2-7 fits better; the J call may be wrong. Germline lookup yields CDR1 DFQATT and CDR2 SNEGSKA (reference sequence). The CDR3 is 10 amino acids. The CDR3 here is CSARDYEQYF. The CDR3 nucleotides are TGCAGTGCTAGGGACTACGAGCAGTACTTC.

V usage is TRBV11-2 and J usage is TRBJ1-3, with unresolved D. Germline CDR1 and CDR2: SGHAT and FQNNGV. This CDR3 comprises 15 residues. Trimming left V 4 bases short and J 0 bases short, with 10 bases between. CDR3 protein: CASSSQGSSGNTIYF. The CDR3 nucleotides read TGTGCCAGCAGCTCACAAGGGAGCTCTGGAAACACCATATATTTT.